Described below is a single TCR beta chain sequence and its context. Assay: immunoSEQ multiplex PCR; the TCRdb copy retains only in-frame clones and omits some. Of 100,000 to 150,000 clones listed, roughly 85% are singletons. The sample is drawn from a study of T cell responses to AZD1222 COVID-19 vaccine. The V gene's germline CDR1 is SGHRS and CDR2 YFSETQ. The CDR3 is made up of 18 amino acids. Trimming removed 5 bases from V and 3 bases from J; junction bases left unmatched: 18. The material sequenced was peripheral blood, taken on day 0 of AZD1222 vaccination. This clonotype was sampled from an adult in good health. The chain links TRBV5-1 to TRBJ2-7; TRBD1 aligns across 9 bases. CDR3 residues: CASSTPTGTGRTFYEQYF. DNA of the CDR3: TGCGCCAGCAGTACCCCGACCGGGACAGGGCGGACATTCTACGAGCAGTACTTC.